This T cell receptor beta chain was observed in a study of vaccination and CD4 T cells after COVID-19. Across the study: The convalescents comprised six males and four females, two of them Hispanic. Overlapping spike peptides of SARS-CoV-2, HCoV-NL63, HCoV-OC43 and HCoV-229E were used, and cells were stimulated with them.

As for this clonotype: The antigen remains undetermined.

An Oncomine TCR Beta short-read assay was used to sequence the DNA from cultured CD4+ T cells. TCRdb fed the PCR reads into MiXCR, producing one record per CDR3 protein. The repertoire consists of about 19,000 distinct CDR3 sequences, with around 48% occurring once and the leading ten covering nearly 2.5%. Treatment here: roughly 10-day PBMC culture with coronavirus spike peptide pools or control peptides (ViraFEST assay). Around 2 million PBMCs per well were cultured with approximately 9.9 IU/ml IL-2 and 8.5 to 10 ug/ml peptide pools. The receptor was isolated from a human donor who had recovered from COVID-19. Sequenced material: CD4+ T cells from blood, cultured in vitro, taken after SARS-CoV-2 vaccination.

The CDR3 DNA is TGTGCCAGCAGCTTAGCGCCCGGGACAGCCTACAATGAGCAGTTCTTC. This gives the protein CASSLAPGTAYNEQFF. The chain links TRBV7-2 to TRBJ2-1; 7 nucleotides agree with TRBD1. V lost 0 bases and J lost 2; bases outside the gene matches: 4. The length of the CDR3 is 16 residues. Germline CDR1 is SGHTA and CDR2 is FQGNSA.